This TCR beta chain comes out of a study of blood T cell repertoires in COVID-19. Study-level background: Samples taken during acute and convalescent COVID-19 were collected in the United States, Italy and Spain. T cells, B-cell-depleted T cells, or PBMCs supplied cDNA or gDNA.

This CDR3 spans 15 amino acids. V was clipped by 0 bases and J by 2 bases; unmatched bases: 4. CDR1 and CDR2 (germline): LGHDT, YNNKEL (reference sequence). Under the authors' procedure: Reference gene primers were amplified, and this amplification served to estimate nucleated cell counts. The method was immunoSEQ multiplex PCR; TCRdb's version includes in-frame clones alone and lacks a portion of them. V and J calls and clone size follow that table, whereas D and trimming were derived from the DNA. The repertoire holds approximately 200,000 clones, with 70% to 90% as singletons. Sequencing input: peripheral blood. The chain couples TRBV3-1 (or the pseudogene TRBV3-2) to TRBJ2-7; 7 nucleotides align to TRBD1. This clonotype was obtained from a woman aged 45-65 years with acute or convalescent COVID-19. CDR3 sequence: CASSQEGDRAYEQYF. The CDR3 nucleotides read TGTGCCAGCAGCCAAGAAGGAGACAGGGCCTACGAGCAGTACTTC.